This T cell receptor (beta chain) was sequenced during a study of T cell responses to AZD1222 COVID-19 vaccine. Study conclusions and caveats: Seropositivity was recorded at baseline in only a handful of AZD1222 recipients. At 160-218 and 743-854, vaccine-associated CD4 TCRs were dominant, and they spanned spike.

About this clone: Its antigen is unknown.

CDR1 SQVTM and CDR2 ANQGSEA come from the germline V gene. Losses at the gene ends were 7 bases for V and 4 bases for J; bases not matched to a gene: 8. The CDR3 runs to 14 residues. TCRdb's copy holds only in-frame clones and misses some; the assay was immunoSEQ multiplex PCR. The repertoire holds under 95,000 clones, with just over 85% as singletons. The sample was peripheral blood, taken on day 0 of AZD1222 vaccination. This clonotype originated in an adult in good health. The chain employs TRBV29-1 and TRBJ2-1; 9 bases match TRBD2. This CDR3 reads CSASGTSPYNEQFF. The CDR3 nucleotides read TGCAGCGCCTCCGGGACTAGCCCTTACAATGAGCAGTTCTTC.